These T cell receptor beta chains were read from a single sample in a study of blood T cell repertoires in COVID-19. Assay: immunoSEQ multiplex PCR; the TCRdb copy retains only in-frame clones and omits some. Here the sample spans about 480,000 clones, nearly 90% being singletons. Sequenced material: PBMCs or T cells enriched from blood (not recorded which). The receptor set was obtained from a woman between 18 and 29 years old with acute COVID-19. CDR3s include the opening cysteine and the closing phenylalanine or tryptophan. A D gene is named only where the DNA matches it firmly. The size of a clone is reported for some rows only, either as once, few or many, or as a class for expanded clones.

j_call d_call clone_size v_call cdr3_aa cdr3_nt
TRBJ2-7 TRBD1 . TRBV19 CASSIAGQGSYEQYF TGTGCCAGTAGTATAGCGGGACAGGGGTCCTACGAGCAGTACTTC
TRBJ2-5 . . TRBV7-9 CASSPGLSAQYF TGTGCCAGCAGCCCGGGACTTTCAGCCCAGTACTTC
TRBJ1-1 . . TRBV10-1 CASSESGLLEAFF TGCGCCAGCAGTGAGTCGGGCCTCCTTGAAGCTTTCTTT
TRBJ1-2 TRBD1 . TRBV10-2 CASKPGQESYGYTF TGCGCCAGCAAGCCGGGACAGGAAAGCTATGGCTACACCTTC
TRBJ2-2 TRBD1 . TRBV30 CAWSAGTGGGGELFF TGTGCCTGGAGTGCCGGGACAGGGGGCGGCGGGGAGCTGTTTTTT
TRBJ1-5 . . TRBV2 CASSEGEVGDFNQPQHF TGTGCCAGCAGTGAAGGGGAGGTAGGGGACTTCAATCAGCCCCAGCATTTT
TRBJ1-2 TRBD1 . TRBV7-2 CASSRQGTYGYTF TGTGCCAGCAGCCGACAGGGTACCTATGGCTACACCTTC
TRBJ2-7 . . TRBV11-1 CASSLGTGLEQYF TGTGCCAGCAGCTTAGGTACAGGTCTCGAGCAGTACTTC
TRBJ1-2 . once TRBV9 CASSADALSGVYGYTF TGTGCCAGCAGCGCCGACGCGTTGTCGGGGGTCTATGGCTACACCTTC
TRBJ2-3 . . TRBV28 CASSSNSFTDTQYF TGTGCCAGCAGTTCGAACAGCTTTACAGATACGCAGTATTTT
TRBJ1-1 . . TRBV27 CASSTPGGENTEAFF TGTGCCAGCAGTACCCCCGGGGGTGAGAACACTGAAGCTTTCTTT
TRBJ2-7 TRBD1 . TRBV18 CASSPRDRAYEQYF TGTGCCAGCTCACCCCGGGACAGGGCCTACGAGCAGTACTTC
TRBJ2-2 TRBD2 . TRBV28 CASSLPTSGRVVGGELFF TGTGCCAGCAGTTTACCTACTAGCGGGAGAGTGGTCGGCGGGGAGCTGTTTTTT
TRBJ2-2 . few TRBV7-9 CASSPGPGELFF TGTGCCAGCAGCCCAGGGCCCGGGGAGCTGTTTTTT
TRBJ2-3 . . TRBV11-2 CASSFALQNTQYF TGTGCCAGCAGCTTCGCCCTTCAGAATACGCAGTATTTT
TRBJ1-5 . . TRBV7-8 CASSLGFGALPSNQPQHF TGTGCCAGCAGCTTAGGGTTTGGGGCCCTACCGAGCAATCAGCCCCAGCATTTT
TRBJ2-3 . . TRBV29-1 CSVDEGTDTQYF TGCAGCGTTGATGAGGGCACAGATACGCAGTATTTT
TRBJ2-1 . . TRBV5-4 CASSSGRDTYNEQFF TGTGCCAGCAGCTCAGGACGGGACACATACAATGAGCAGTTCTTC
TRBJ2-1 TRBD2 few TRBV9 CASRMGLTNEQFF TGTGCCAGCAGAATGGGACTAACCAATGAGCAGTTCTTC
TRBJ2-2 . . TRBV6-5 CASSTQGNTGELFF TGTGCCAGCAGTACCCAGGGCAACACCGGGGAGCTGTTTTTT
TRBJ1-3 . . TRBV5-1 CASSSGISGNTIYF TGCGCCAGCAGCTCAGGGATCTCTGGAAACACCATATATTTT
TRBJ1-2 TRBD1 . TRBV3-1/TRBV3-2 CASSQGQENGYTF TGTGCCAGCAGCCAGGGACAGGAAAATGGCTACACCTTC
TRBJ1-2 . . TRBV19 CASSIKFQDSTNYGYTF TGTGCCAGTAGTATTAAGTTTCAGGACAGTACAAACTATGGCTACACCTTC
TRBJ1-5 TRBD1 . TRBV27 CASAGTGFNQPQHF TGTGCCAGCGCCGGGACAGGGTTCAATCAGCCCCAGCATTTT
TRBJ1-5 TRBD1 many TRBV19 CASSPLSGQGTNQPQHF TGTGCCAGTAGTCCCCTTAGTGGACAGGGAACCAATCAGCCCCAGCATTTT
TRBJ2-2 TRBD2 once TRBV5-1 CASSLMTSGRLTGELFF TGCGCCAGCAGCTTGATGACTAGCGGGAGGCTCACCGGGGAGCTGTTTTTT
TRBJ2-7 TRBD1 . TRBV2 CASSEAETGGDKDYEQYF TGTGCCAGCAGTGAAGCCGAGACAGGGGGCGACAAGGACTACGAGCAGTACTTC
TRBJ2-3 . . TRBV2 CASSEIRGRDTQYF TGTGCCAGCAGTGAAATCAGGGGCAGGGACACGCAGTATTTT
TRBJ2-7 . . TRBV4-3 CASSQDLALAYEQYF TGCGCCAGCAGCCAAGATCTGGCTCTTGCCTACGAGCAGTACTTC
TRBJ1-1 TRBD1 . TRBV27 CASSLSTGGARTEAFF TGTGCCAGCAGTTTATCAACAGGGGGCGCGAGGACTGAAGCTTTCTTT
TRBJ2-7 . . TRBV19 CASSRTISSTYEQYF TGTGCCAGTAGTCGGACTATTTCTTCGACCTACGAGCAGTACTTC
TRBJ1-2 . . TRBV4-1 CASSPHRDMGYGYTF TGCGCCAGCAGCCCACACAGGGACATGGGCTATGGCTACACCTTC
TRBJ1-4 . once TRBV20-1 CSASMEATNEKLFF TGCAGTGCTAGTATGGAGGCAACTAATGAAAAACTGTTTTTT
TRBJ2-7 . . TRBV18 CASPRSVFNEQYF TGTGCCAGCCCGAGGAGCGTCTTCAACGAGCAGTACTTC
TRBJ2-1 . . TRBV3-1/TRBV3-2 CASSQVAEQFF TGTGCCAGCAGCCAAGTGGCTGAGCAGTTCTTC
TRBJ1-3 . . TRBV12-5 CASGQVESGNTIYF TGTGCTAGTGGCCAGGTGGAATCTGGAAACACCATATATTTT
TRBJ1-2 TRBD1 . TRBV3-1/TRBV3-2 CASSQVPGQGYGYTF TGTGCCAGCAGCCAAGTCCCGGGACAGGGATACGGCTACACCTTC
TRBJ2-3 TRBD2 few TRBV19 CASSLKTSGWTDTQYF TGTGCCAGTAGCCTGAAGACTAGCGGGTGGACAGATACGCAGTATTTT
TRBJ2-1 TRBD2 . TRBV4-3 CASSQGGSGRVAFF TGCGCCAGCAGCCAAGGTGGAAGCGGGAGGGTCGCGTTCTTC
TRBJ2-5 . . TRBV5-1 CASSLKEGETQYF TGCGCCAGCAGCTTGAAGGAGGGCGAGACCCAGTACTTC
TRBJ2-7 TRBD1 . TRBV13 CASSLTGVATYEQYF TGTGCCAGCAGCTTAACAGGGGTCGCGACCTACGAGCAGTACTTC